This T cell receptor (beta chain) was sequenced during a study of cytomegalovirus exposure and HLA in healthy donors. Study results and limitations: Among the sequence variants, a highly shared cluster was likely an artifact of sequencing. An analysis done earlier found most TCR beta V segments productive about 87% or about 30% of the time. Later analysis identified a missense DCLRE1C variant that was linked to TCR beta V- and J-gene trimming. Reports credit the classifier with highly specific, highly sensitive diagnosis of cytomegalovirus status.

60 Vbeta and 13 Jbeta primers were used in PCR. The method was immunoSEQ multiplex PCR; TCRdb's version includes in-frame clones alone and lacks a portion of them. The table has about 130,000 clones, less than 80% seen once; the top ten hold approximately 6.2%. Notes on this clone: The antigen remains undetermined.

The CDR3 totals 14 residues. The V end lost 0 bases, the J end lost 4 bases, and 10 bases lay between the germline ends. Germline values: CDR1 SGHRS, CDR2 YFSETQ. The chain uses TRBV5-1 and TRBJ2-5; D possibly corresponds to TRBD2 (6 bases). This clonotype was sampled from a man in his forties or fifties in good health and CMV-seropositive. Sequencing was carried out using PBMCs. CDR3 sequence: CASSLALGLETQYF. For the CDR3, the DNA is TGCGCCAGCAGCTTGGCCTTGGGACTAGAGACCCAGTACTTC.